Reported below is one T cell receptor beta chain. The source of the sample is a study of blood T cell repertoires in COVID-19. Whole-study context: The origin of the acute and convalescent COVID-19 samples was the United States, Italy and Spain. PBMCs, B-cell-depleted T cells, or T cells provided the cDNA or gDNA that made up the material.

Losses at the gene ends were 7 bases for V and 7 bases for J; bases not matched to a gene: 10. There are 15 residues in the CDR3. CDR1 WSHSY and CDR2 SAAADI come from the germline V gene. Original processing notes: Estimates of nucleated cell counts were drawn from the amplification of reference gene primers. Only in-frame clones appear in the TCRdb table, and some are missing; sequencing was by immunoSEQ multiplex PCR. For V, J and clone size, that table is used; D and trimming come from the DNA. This table holds about 320,000 clones, 75% to 85% found once. This chain links TRBV10-2 with TRBJ2-1, with 10 nucleotides matching TRBD1. This receptor was taken from a human donor in a cohort sampled during active COVID-19. Sequencing was carried out using peripheral blood. The CDR3, as DNA: TGCGCCAGCAAAAACCGGGACAGGGGAACGAATGAGCAGTTCTTC. Translating gives CASKNRDRGTNEQFF.